A single sample is the source of the 21 T cell receptor beta chains below, sequenced in a study of neurological immune-mediated disorders. The time point is: technical triplicate 1. MiXCR, applied by TCRdb to the 5' RACE reads, yields one record per CDR3 protein. Of fewer than 25,000 distinct CDR3 sequences listed, less than 15% were seen once; the top ten hold roughly 5.5%. Material: CD4+ T cells from blood. These TCRs come from a female donor with HTLV-1-associated myelopathy (HAM/TSP).

The chain carries TRBV7-2 and TRBJ2-1; tentative D call: TRBD2 (5 bases). The CDR3 length is 14 residues. Germline-derived CDR1 and CDR2 are SGHTA and FQGNSA. The V and J ends lost 0 bases and 12 bases respectively, with 15 bases between them. This CDR3 reads CASSLATTLAAQFF. DNA for the CDR3: TGTGCCAGCAGCTTAGCGACTACCCTGGCCGCGCAGTTCTTC.

About this clonotype itself: This likely comes from a read error, as the CDR3 has no conserved phenylalanine or tryptophan at its end. Because the CDR3's place on the DNA is in doubt, the DNA is left out and the CDR3 is given as listed by TCRdb. The chain links TRBV5-1 to TRBJ2-7. The CDR3 sequence runs 8 residues, both termini included. CDR1 is SGHRS and CDR2 is YFSETQ in the germline V gene. CDR3 sequence: CASSPRRS.

This clonotype was found many times. The chain combines TRBV20-1 with TRBJ2-3; D possibly corresponds to TRBD1 (5 bases). The CDR3 has 12 amino acids. V gave up 6 bases and J gave up 1 base, with 8 bases separating them. The germline gives CDR1 DFQATT, CDR2 SNEGSKA (reference sequence). This CDR3 reads CSATQGTDTQYF. The CDR3, as DNA: TGCAGTGCAACACAGGGCACAGATACGCAGTATTTT.

This clonotype was seen just once. The rearrangement links TRBV20-1 to TRBJ2-1, with 16 bases that match TRBD2. The CDR3 covers 15 residues. V was pared by 3 bases and J by 9 bases, with 5 bases of the junction left unmatched. Germline V gene lookup returns CDR1 DFQATT and CDR2 SNEGSKA (reference sequence). The CDR3 region is CSASGTSGGAVEQFF. CDR3 DNA: TGCAGTGCTAGCGGGACTAGCGGGGGGGCCGTTGAGCAGTTCTTC.

This clonotype has at least ten counts. This sequence joins TRBV29-1 and TRBJ2-3, with D possibly matching TRBD1 (6 bases). From germline, CDR1 is SQVTM and CDR2 ANQGSEA. CDR3 length equals 14 residues. V was pared by 7 bases and J by 3 bases, with 17 bases between. The CDR3 here is CSGKDRLSTDTQYF. The CDR3 bases are TGCAGCGGCAAAGACAGGTTGAGTACAGATACGCAGTATTTT.

This clonotype was picked up many times. This chain links TRBV5-1 with TRBJ2-1, with 8 bases identical to TRBD1. After removal of 3 bases from V and 9 bases from J, the junction contained 8 bases not matched to a gene. The CDR3 spans 14 residues. The germline V gene encodes CDR1 SGHRS and CDR2 YFSETQ. The CDR3 DNA follows: TGCGCCAGCAGCTCTTTGGGACAGGAAGGTGAGCAGTTCTTC. Its translation is CASSSLGQEGEQFF.

This clonotype was recorded at least ten times. The chain links TRBV7-9 to TRBJ2-7, with 11 nucleotides matching TRBD2. Germline V gene data show CDR1 as SEHNR and CDR2 as FQNEAQ (reference sequence). The CDR3 sequence is 14 residues long. J gave up 2 bases and V 5 bases, and 2 bases lay outside the gene matches. The CDR3 is CASSQGLAAYEQYF. CDR3 bases: TGTGCCAGCAGCCAGGGACTAGCGGCCTACGAGCAGTACTTC.

The table lists this clonotype with many counts. The J gene is TRBJ1-6, the V gene TRBV20-1; 8 nucleotides match TRBD1. Germline values: CDR1 DFQATT, CDR2 SNEGSKA (reference sequence). The CDR3 loop spans 15 amino acids. V gave up 6 bases and J gave up 14 bases; unmatched junction bases: 18. The CDR3 is CSAQTGTGPVGALHF. In DNA, the CDR3 is TGCAGTGCGCAAACCGGGACAGGACCCGTGGGGGCCCTCCACTTT.

This clonotype showed up many times. This sequence joins TRBV3-1 and TRBJ2-2, with 7 positions matching TRBD2. V trimming: 7 bases; J trimming: 3 bases; junction bases outside the gene matches: 11. The CDR3 consists of 16 residues. Germline V gene sequence: CDR1 LGHDT, CDR2 YNNKEL (reference sequence). The CDR3 sequence is CASTYWEGSDTGELFF. Here the CDR3 DNA reads TGTGCCAGCACCTACTGGGAGGGATCGGACACCGGGGAGCTGTTTTTT.

This clonotype was seen repeatedly, ten times or more. V gene TRBV5-1 combines with J gene TRBJ2-7, with a tentative D call TRBD2 (6 bases). Trimming stripped 5 bases from V and 2 bases from J, with 14 bases between. Germline V lookup: CDR1 SGHRS, CDR2 YFSETQ. The CDR3 runs 14 residues. The CDR3 DNA reads TGCGCCAGCAGGGAGGGGACGGTTACCTACGAGCAGTACTTC. The encoded protein is CASREGTVTYEQYF. The full variable domain, rest sourced from reference TRBV5-1 and TRBJ2-7, is KAGVTQTPRYLIKTRGQQVTLSCSPISGHRSVSWYQQTPGQGLQFLFEYFSETQRNKGNFPGRFSGRQFSNSRSEMNVSTLELGDSALYLCASREGTVTYEQYFGPGTRLTVT.

Judged by abundance, this clonotype is medium-sized. The genes are TRBV6-5 and TRBJ2-5; 8 nucleotides align to TRBD2. Per the germline V gene, CDR1 is MNHEY and CDR2 is SVGAGI. Losses at the gene ends were 6 bases for V and 3 bases for J; bases not matched to a gene: 3. The CDR3 contains 13 residues. Here the CDR3 reads CASRPAGEETQYF. CDR3 in DNA: TGTGCCAGCAGACCAGCGGGAGAAGAGACCCAGTACTTC.

The CDR3 nucleotides are TGTGCCAGCAGCCCGTCTAGGACAGATACGCAGTATTTT. Translation gives CASSPSRTDTQYF. The gene calls are TRBV7-6 and TRBJ2-3; D gene unclear. The CDR3 contains 13 residues. Germline V CDR1 and CDR2: SGHVS, FNYEAQ. V lost 5 bases and J 3 bases, leaving 9 bases between the germline ends.

Concerning this clonotype: The DNA is left out, because the CDR3 cannot be placed on it with certainty; the CDR3 is given as TCRdb lists it. The CDR3 region is CASSFYICSARNLNTGELFF. The chain recombines TRBV7-2 with TRBJ2-2; TRBD2 is taken as the D call from the table, unchecked against the DNA. Termini included, the CDR3 measures 20 amino acids. Germline loops: CDR1 SGHTA, CDR2 FQGNSA.

Ten or more counts support this clonotype. The CDR3 sequence is CASSLRTGGDSPLHF. CDR3 coding DNA: TGTGCCAGCAGCCTCCGGACTGGGGGTGATTCACCCCTCCACTTT. The rearrangement uses TRBV7-8 and TRBJ1-6; D may be TRBD1 (5 bases). V lost 5 bases, J lost 8 bases, and 16 bases lay in between. Germline V lookup: CDR1 SGHVS, CDR2 FQNEAQ. The length of the CDR3 is 15 residues.

Details on this clonotype: Since no conserved phenylalanine or tryptophan closes the CDR3, a read error is the likely cause. V gene TRBV12-3 or TRBV12-4 combines with J gene TRBJ2-4; D is perhaps TRBD2 (7 bases). V lost 7 bases and J 10 bases, leaving 17 bases between the germline ends. The CDR3 loop spans 13 amino acids. DNA for the CDR3: TGTGCCAGCAACCGGGGGGCAGAGGGGATTCAGTACTCC. Translation: CASNRGAEGIQYS.

Many counts were recorded for this clonotype. V is TRBV20-1 and J is TRBJ2-7; the match to TRBD2 covers 15 bases. V dropped 6 bases and J dropped 3; count of bases not matched to a gene: 6. The CDR3 covers 15 residues. Germline-derived CDR1 and CDR2 are DFQATT and SNEGSKA (reference sequence). CDR3 sequence reads: CSASGLAGGGYEQYF. The CDR3 DNA is TGCAGTGCCTCGGGACTAGCGGGAGGCGGCTACGAGCAGTACTTC.

This clonotype was recorded at least ten times. CDR3 in DNA: TGTGCCAGCAGCTTGATTTTTGGTTACTCCTACGAGCAGTACTTC. Encoded protein: CASSLIFGYSYEQYF. J is TRBJ2-7 and V is TRBV5-5; D remains ambiguous. This CDR3 is 15 amino acids long. From germline, CDR1 is SGHKS and CDR2 YYEKEE (reference sequence). Trimming shortened V by 1 base and J by 0 bases, and 11 bases separated the two germline ends.

This clonotype was seen a handful of times. The V call is TRBV29-1, the J call TRBJ1-4; D may be TRBD1 (5 bases). The CDR3 has 13 residues. V was clipped by 6 bases and J by 10 bases, with 18 bases between them. CDR1 SQVTM and CDR2 ANQGSEA come from the germline V gene. CDR3 bases: TGCAGCGTCTCGGACGGAACGGGGGGAAAACTGTTTTTT. Its protein product is CSVSDGTGGKLFF.

This clonotype was recorded at least ten times. The chain couples TRBV12-3 or TRBV12-4 to TRBJ1-1; 9 nucleotides match TRBD1. Unmatched junction bases numbered 9, after V lost 5 bases and J lost 5 bases. This CDR3 comprises 15 residues. CDR3 protein: CASSPMGQGQTEAFF. The DNA for the CDR3 is TGTGCCAGCAGTCCCATGGGACAGGGACAGACTGAAGCTTTCTTT.

This clonotype was detected many times. The chain carries TRBV7-9 and TRBJ2-3; D is perhaps TRBD1 or TRBD2 (5 bases each). This CDR3 is built from 14 residues. V lost 1 base and J 3 bases, leaving 8 bases between the germline ends. From germline, CDR1 is SEHNR and CDR2 FQNEAQ (reference sequence). The CDR3 reads CASSLGGATDTQYF. The CDR3, as DNA: TGTGCCAGCAGCTTAGGAGGGGCTACAGATACGCAGTATTTT.

In this sample, this clonotype turned up many times. The chain carries TRBV5-1 and TRBJ2-3; TRBD1 matches 7 bases. The CDR3 contains 14 residues. Germline trimming cut 9 bases from V and 2 bases from J; bases unmatched to any gene: 9. Germline CDR1 and CDR2: SGHRS and YFSETQ. The chain's CDR3 is CATSDRLNTDTQYF. In nucleotides, the CDR3 is TGCGCCACGTCGGACAGGTTGAACACAGATACGCAGTATTTT.